These 21 T cell receptor beta chains originate from one sample sequenced in a study of blood T cell repertoires in COVID-19. Assay: immunoSEQ multiplex PCR; the TCRdb copy retains only in-frame clones and omits some. This sample has 150,000 to 200,000 clones, with around 74% found just once. The source material was peripheral blood. Source of these receptors: a man in his 70s with acute or convalescent COVID-19.

This clone has more than one count but fewer than ten. The genes are TRBV27 and TRBJ2-3; tentatively, D is TRBD1 (6 bases). Germline assignment: CDR1 MNHEY and CDR2 SMNVEV (reference sequence). The V and J ends lost 6 bases and 2 bases respectively, with 12 bases between them. The CDR3 consists of 14 residues. The CDR3 nucleotides are TGTGCCAGCAGGAAAGGACAGTACACAGATACGCAGTATTTT. Its translation is CASRKGQYTDTQYF.

The V and J genes are TRBV4-2 and TRBJ2-1; TRBD2 agrees at 8 bases. Germline CDR1 and CDR2: LGHNA and YNFKEQ. The junction had 12 bases not matched to a gene; V was cut back by 0 bases and J by 8 bases. The CDR3 extends over 17 amino acids. The CDR3 region has the DNA TGTGCCAGCAGCCAAGATCCGACGTCTGGCGGGGGGTATGAGCAGTTCTTC. It translates to CASSQDPTSGGGYEQFF.

The rearrangement joins TRBV9 to TRBJ1-4, with 8 bases fitting TRBD1. The CDR3 spans 15 residues. CDR1 SGDLS and CDR2 YYNGEE come from the germline V gene. Losses at the gene ends were 4 bases for V and 8 bases for J; bases not matched to a gene: 10. For the CDR3, the DNA is TGTGCCAGCAGCCCCCGACAGGGGCGAGGGGAAAAACTGTTTTTT. Protein sequence: CASSPRQGRGEKLFF.

The chain employs TRBV24-1 and TRBJ2-7; 9 bases match TRBD1. CDR3 length: 17 amino acids. Germline V lookup: CDR1 KGHDR, CDR2 SFDVKD. J lost 0 bases, V lost 4 bases, and 9 bases had no gene match. The CDR3 reads CATSEQRGQGNSYEQYF. The CDR3 coding sequence is TGTGCCACCAGTGAACAACGGGGACAGGGTAACTCCTACGAGCAGTACTTC.

The table lists this clone with many counts. V usage is TRBV24-1 and J usage is TRBJ2-6; D not resolved. The CDR3 length is 16 residues. Germline V CDR1 and CDR2: KGHDR, SFDVKD. V lost 4 bases and J lost 1, with 10 bases in between. The CDR3 coding sequence is TGTGCCACCAGTGAACGACTCCGTTCTGGGGCCAACGTCCTGACTTTC. Amino acid sequence: CATSERLRSGANVLTF.

This clone has a handful of counts. V gene TRBV3-1 (or the pseudogene TRBV3-2) combines with J gene TRBJ2-7, with 8 nucleotides matching TRBD2. The J segment lost 6 bases and the V segment lost 4 bases, leaving 8 bases of the junction unmatched. Germline CDR1 is LGHDT and CDR2 is YNNKEL (reference sequence). CDR3 size: 14 residues. The CDR3 coding sequence is TGTGCCAGCAGCCCGCCGGGGGGGACTCGCGAGCAGTACTTC. It yields the protein CASSPPGGTREQYF.

In its sample, this clone was seen a few times. The chain joins TRBV7-2 to TRBJ1-1, with TRBD1 as a possible D gene (6 bases). The V and J ends lost 5 bases and 5 bases respectively, with 12 bases between them. Germline V gives CDR1 SGHTA, CDR2 FQGNSA. The CDR3 sequence is 13 residues long. The CDR3 sequence is CASSRSGVTEAFF. In DNA form, the CDR3 reads TGTGCCAGCAGCCGCTCAGGGGTAACTGAAGCTTTCTTT.

The CDR3 reads CASSFLRAFGGYTF. The CDR3 DNA is TGTGCCAGCAGCTTCCTCAGGGCCTTTGGTGGCTACACCTTC. The genes are TRBV5-6 and TRBJ1-2, with D maybe TRBD1 (5 bases). The CDR3 is made up of 14 amino acids. With 2 bases removed from V and 7 bases from J, the gap between germline ends came to 15 bases. Germline V gene sequence: CDR1 SGHDT, CDR2 YYEEEE.

This chain joins TRBV5-6 and TRBJ1-3; 9 bases are shared with TRBD1. The J segment lost 2 bases and the V segment lost 5 bases, leaving 5 bases of the junction unmatched. The CDR3 is 15 residues long. CDR1 and CDR2 from the germline V gene are SGHDT and YYEEEE. The CDR3: CASRSRQGAGNTIYF. DNA of the CDR3: TGTGCCAGCAGATCCCGACAGGGGGCTGGAAACACCATATATTTT.

This clone appeared once. V is TRBV11-2 and J is TRBJ2-1; unclear D gene. This CDR3 has 12 residues. The V end was cut by 4 bases, the J end by 9 bases, with 10 bases between. Germline V CDR1 and CDR2: SGHAT, FQNNGV. The CDR3 loop is CASSSDLGEQFF. CDR3 DNA: TGTGCCAGCAGCTCTGATCTCGGTGAGCAGTTCTTC. Together with reference TRBV11-2 and TRBJ2-1, the CDR3 gives the full variable domain: EAGVAQSPRYKIIEKRQSVAFWCNPISGHATLYWYQQILGQGPKLLIQFQNNGVVDDSQLPKDRFSAERLKGVDSTLKIQPAKLEDSAVYLCASSSDLGEQFFGPGTRLTVL.

This clone came up a few times. The chain couples TRBV12-5 to TRBJ2-5; D call uncertain. The V end lost 0 bases, the J end lost 7 bases, and 9 bases lay between the germline ends. This CDR3 is built from 13 residues. The V gene's germline CDR1 is LGHNT and CDR2 FRNRAP. In DNA form, the CDR3 reads TGTGCTAGTGGTTTGGTTAATAGCCTGACCCAGTACTTC. Protein: CASGLVNSLTQYF.

The gene calls are TRBV6-2 or TRBV6-3 and TRBJ2-2, with 7 bases fitting TRBD1. The CDR3 has 14 amino acids. V was pared by 6 bases and J by 6 bases, with 7 bases of the junction left unmatched. CDR1 and CDR2 (germline): MNHEY, SVGEGT. The CDR3 protein is CASSKEQGSGELFF. CDR3 coding DNA: TGTGCCAGCAGCAAAGAACAGGGGTCCGGGGAGCTGTTTTTT.

The rearrangement uses TRBV24-1 and TRBJ2-3; 8 bases fit TRBD1. The CDR3 is 14 residues long. Germline V CDR1 and CDR2: KGHDR, SFDVKD. V lost 4 bases, J lost 5 bases, and 4 bases stayed unmatched. The CDR3 bases are TGTGCCACCAGTGAGCAACAGGGGGGAGATACGCAGTATTTT. It translates to CATSEQQGGDTQYF.

This rearrangement joins TRBV19 to TRBJ2-1; TRBD2 matches at 8 bases. J lost 5 bases, V lost 5 bases, and 17 bases had no gene match. The CDR3 contains 18 residues. CDR1 and CDR2 from the germline V gene are LNHDA and SQIVND (reference sequence). The CDR3 region is CASSSPPGTRGIDNEQFF. The CDR3, as DNA: TGTGCCAGTAGTTCCCCCCCCGGGACTAGAGGTATTGACAATGAGCAGTTCTTC.

This chain uses TRBV6-2 or TRBV6-3 with TRBJ2-7; 7 bases line up with TRBD1. Germline loops: CDR1 MNHEY, CDR2 SVGEGT. With 2 bases clipped from V and 0 bases from J, the junction kept 7 bases outside the gene matches. The CDR3 is made up of 16 amino acids. DNA of the CDR3: TGTGCCAGCAGTTACAGGGACAGAACTCGCTCCTACGAGCAGTACTTC. It codes for CASSYRDRTRSYEQYF.

The chain's CDR3 is CASSEQTGGHGALHF. The CDR3 DNA reads as TGTGCCAGCAGCGAACAGACAGGAGGCCATGGAGCCCTCCACTTT. The gene calls are TRBV9 and TRBJ1-6; possibly TRBD1 for D (6 bases). CDR1 is SGDLS, CDR2 YYNGEE, per germline. The CDR3 has 15 residues. Trimming removed 3 bases at V and 14 bases at J, with 21 bases between.

The chain joins TRBV3-1 (or the pseudogene TRBV3-2) to TRBJ1-2; D perhaps matches TRBD1 (6 bases). CDR1 and CDR2 from the germline V gene are LGHDT and YNNKEL (reference sequence). V lost 1 base to trimming and J lost 8 bases, with 17 bases between them. This CDR3 spans 15 amino acids. The DNA for the CDR3 is TGTGCCAGCAGCCAAGTCGCGGGGGCGGGGAGCGGCTACACCTTC. Translating it yields CASSQVAGAGSGYTF.

The chain links TRBV19 to TRBJ2-5; maybe TRBD2 (6 bases). Germline assignment: CDR1 LNHDA and CDR2 SQIVND (reference sequence). The ends were cut back, 3 bases at V and 7 bases at J, with 18 bases in the middle. The CDR3 runs 15 residues. Here the CDR3 DNA reads TGTGCCAGTAGTATCGGTGGAATCGAGGAGGGGACCCAGTACTTC. Protein sequence: CASSIGGIEEGTQYF. The full variable domain, its missing parts supplied by reference TRBV19 and TRBJ2-5, is DGGITQSPKYLFRKEGQNVTLSCEQNLNHDAMYWYRQDPGQGLRLIYYSQIVNDFQKGDIAEGYSVSREKKESFPLTVTSAQKNPTAFYLCASSIGGIEEGTQYFGPGTRLLVL.

The chain couples TRBV10-1 to TRBJ1-1, with D perhaps matching TRBD1 (5 bases). Germline CDR1 reads WNHNN; CDR2 reads SYGVQD (reference sequence). CDR3 length: 13 residues. Trimming left V 0 bases short and J 6 bases short, with 8 bases between. CDR3 sequence: CASSESGTSEAFF. CDR3 coding DNA: TGCGCCAGCAGTGAGTCAGGGACTTCTGAAGCTTTCTTT.

The chain employs TRBV6-4 and TRBJ1-2, with D perhaps matching TRBD1 (6 bases). Germline V gene data show CDR1 as MRHNA and CDR2 as SNTAGT. V lost 4 bases to trimming and J lost 4 bases, with 10 bases between them. This CDR3 spans 13 amino acids. CDR3 in amino acids: CASSVGAGYGYTF. For the CDR3, the DNA is TGTGCCAGCAGTGTGGGGGCAGGCTATGGCTACACCTTC.

The gene calls are TRBV4-1 and TRBJ2-3; possible D gene TRBD2, 6 bases. This CDR3 is built from 16 residues. V lost 1 base and J 5 bases, leaving 16 bases between the germline ends. Germline CDR1 and CDR2: MGHRA and YSYEKL. The CDR3 here is CASSQGLAGRGDTQYF. In nucleotides, the CDR3 is TGCGCCAGCAGCCAAGGACTCGCGGGGCGGGGAGATACGCAGTATTTT.